Below are 22 T cell receptor beta chains sequenced from a single sample in a study of OX40 agonist ivuxolimab in advanced cancers. Clones were read by immunoSEQ multiplex PCR, and TCRdb kept only the in-frame ones, dropping some. The sample lists 100,000 to 110,000 clones, approximately 90% seen once, with 0.5% to 0.65% in the top ten. The sequencing here drew on CD4+ or CD8+ T cells sorted from blood, taken in a trial of the OX40 agonist ivuxolimab. Receptors originate from an adult with an advanced solid tumor such as melanoma, head and neck, liver or kidney cancer.

The genes are TRBV11-3 and TRBJ2-1; D unresolved. Germline loops: CDR1 SGHNT, CDR2 YENEEA. Trimming removed 5 bases at V and 11 bases at J, with 16 bases between. The CDR3 spans 13 residues. In DNA form, the CDR3 reads TGTGCCAGCAGCATTCTAGTCCAGCGACAGCAGTTCTTC. Its translation is CASSILVQRQQFF.

Here the CDR3 DNA reads TGTGCCACGGGGGCGGGGCCAACCGCGAACACCGGGGAGCTGTTTTTT. Translated: CATGAGPTANTGELFF. This chain uses TRBV6-6 with TRBJ2-2, with D perhaps matching TRBD1 or TRBD2 (6 bases each). This CDR3 comprises 16 residues. Trimming cost V 10 bases and J 0 bases, with 18 bases left between them. Per germline, CDR1 MNHNY and CDR2 SVGAGI (reference sequence).

The V call is TRBV6-5, the J call TRBJ1-1; 8 nucleotides agree with TRBD1. Germline CDR1 MNHEY, CDR2 SVGAGI. This CDR3 spans 15 amino acids. Unmatched junction bases numbered 11, after V lost 7 bases and J lost 4 bases. CDR3 nucleotides: TGTGCCAGCACGGAACTAACCGGGACAGGCACTGAAGCTTTCTTT. Amino acids: CASTELTGTGTEAFF.

The gene calls are TRBV7-2 and TRBJ2-1; no firm D call. This CDR3 comprises 16 residues. Germline CDR1 SGHTA, CDR2 FQGNSA. V gave up 0 bases and J gave up 0 bases, with 9 bases separating them. The CDR3 nucleotides are TGTGCCAGCAGCTTAGCCTATCAGTCCTCCTACAATGAGCAGTTCTTC. Amino acids: CASSLAYQSSYNEQFF.

The chain carries TRBV4-2 and TRBJ2-2, with 8 nucleotides matching TRBD2. Per germline, CDR1 LGHNA and CDR2 YNFKEQ. V lost 1 base and J lost 4; bases outside the gene matches: 5. The CDR3 contains 16 residues. CDR3 sequence (DNA): TGTGCCAGCAGCCAAGGGGGGACTAGTGTCACCGGGGAGCTGTTTTTT. Translation: CASSQGGTSVTGELFF.

CDR3 sequence reads: CASSFVGADTQYF. The CDR3, as DNA: TGTGCCAGCAGCTTTGTGGGGGCAGATACGCAGTATTTT. V usage is TRBV7-2 and J usage is TRBJ2-3; D might be TRBD1 or TRBD2, each matching 5 bases. The CDR3 runs to 13 residues. V lost 3 bases, J lost 4 bases, and 8 bases lay in between. The germline V gene encodes CDR1 SGHTA and CDR2 FQGNSA.

V and J are TRBV28 and TRBJ2-3; unclear D gene. Between the trimmed V and J ends, which lost 7 bases and 0 bases, there was a span of 11 bases. Germline CDR1 is MDHEN and CDR2 is SYDVKM. The CDR3 runs 14 residues. The CDR3 spells CASIPRPSTDTQYF. The CDR3 nucleotides read TGTGCCAGCATACCTCGGCCTAGCACAGATACGCAGTATTTT.

The rearrangement joins TRBV5-1 to TRBJ2-2; D remains ambiguous. Germline-derived CDR1 and CDR2 are SGHRS and YFSETQ. Trimming took 2 bases from V and 0 from J, leaving 14 bases between them. The CDR3 length is 17 residues. CDR3 residues: CASSLSMQIPNTGELFF. The CDR3 DNA is TGCGCCAGCAGCTTAAGTATGCAGATACCGAACACCGGGGAGCTGTTTTTT.

The rearrangement uses TRBV27 and TRBJ2-3; TRBD2 is a possible D gene (6 bases). The CDR3 extends over 14 amino acids. The V and J ends lost 6 bases and 3 bases respectively, with 13 bases between them. Germline V CDR1 and CDR2: MNHEY, SMNVEV (reference sequence). CDR3 in DNA: TGTGCCAGCAGGGGGGGAGGCAGAACAGATACGCAGTATTTT. Its translation: CASRGGGRTDTQYF.

This sequence joins TRBV30 and TRBJ2-7; D is ambiguous. Germline assignment: CDR1 GTSNPN and CDR2 SVGIG (reference sequence). The CDR3 runs to 13 residues. Trimming shortened V by 1 base and J by 9 bases, and 16 bases separated the two germline ends. The CDR3 region has the DNA TGTGCCTGGAGTGAAGAACGGCAGTCGCGGCAGTACTTC. Protein: CAWSEERQSRQYF.

The chain recombines TRBV5-8 with TRBJ2-1; D is perhaps TRBD2 (6 bases). The CDR3 extends over 16 amino acids. Germline values: CDR1 SGHTS, CDR2 YDEGEE. With 4 bases removed from V and 0 bases from J, the gap between germline ends came to 14 bases. The CDR3 sequence is CASSRGTLVSYNEQFF. In DNA form, the CDR3 reads TGTGCCAGCAGCAGAGGGACTCTCGTCTCCTACAATGAGCAGTTCTTC.

This rearrangement joins TRBV7-2 to TRBJ2-1, with 11 positions matching TRBD2. The J segment lost 8 bases and the V segment lost 5 bases, leaving 5 bases of the junction unmatched. CDR1 is SGHTA and CDR2 is FQGNSA in the germline V gene. The CDR3 contains 14 residues. CDR3 nucleotide sequence: TGTGCCAGCAGCAAGCTAGCGGGAGGCGATGAGCAGTTCTTC. It translates to CASSKLAGGDEQFF.

In the case of this clone: This same CDR3 is encoded by further DNA sequences in the sample. The V gene is TRBV5-1, the J gene TRBJ1-1, with TRBD1 matching over 10 bases. Germline assignment: CDR1 SGHRS and CDR2 YFSETQ. Trimming cost V 0 bases and J 4 bases; bases outside gene matches: 0. This CDR3 has 14 amino acids. CDR3 sequence reads: CASSLGTGGTEAFF. CDR3 DNA: TGCGCCAGCAGCTTGGGGACAGGGGGCACTGAAGCTTTCTTT.

This clone was counted a few times. The chain couples TRBV28 to TRBJ1-2; D gene ambiguous. The CDR3 is 13 amino acids. V lost 5 bases and J lost 4, with 11 bases in between. Germline-derived CDR1 and CDR2 are MDHEN and SYDVKM. The CDR3 bases are TGTGCCAGCAGTCCCCCCGGTCCCTATGGCTACACCTTC. Translation: CASSPPGPYGYTF.

The chain carries TRBV27 and TRBJ1-4; D call uncertain. Trimming cost V 2 bases and J 3 bases, with 13 bases left between them. Per germline, CDR1 MNHEY and CDR2 SMNVEV (reference sequence). The CDR3 extends over 16 amino acids. For the CDR3, the DNA is TGTGCCAGCAGTTTAAAGCATGGAATTCCTAATGAAAAACTGTTTTTT. This gives the protein CASSLKHGIPNEKLFF. The whole variable domain, remainder taken from reference TRBV27 and TRBJ1-4, is EAQVTQNPRYLITVTGKKLTVTCSQNMNHEYMSWYRQDPGLGLRQIYYSMNVEVTDKGDVPEGYKVSRKEKRNFPLILESPSPNQTSLYFCASSLKHGIPNEKLFFGSGTQLSVL.

The V call is TRBV4-3, the J call TRBJ2-2; no definite D call. This CDR3 has 16 residues. Germline CDR1 is LGHNA and CDR2 is YSLEER. The V end was cut by 3 bases, the J end by 8 bases, with 19 bases between. CDR3 sequence: CASSHTLGPLDGELFF. The CDR3 DNA reads TGCGCCAGCAGCCATACACTGGGTCCCCTCGATGGGGAGCTGTTTTTT.

CDR3 in DNA: TGTGCCAGCAGCTTAAGCCGGGACAGGCCCCAAGAGACCCAGTACTTC. This translates into CASSLSRDRPQETQYF. The rearrangement joins TRBV11-1 to TRBJ2-5; TRBD1 matches 8 bases. There are 16 residues in the CDR3. V dropped 2 bases and J dropped 1; count of bases not matched to a gene: 6. Germline CDR1 and CDR2: SGHAT and FQDESV (reference sequence). Based on the CDR3 plus reference TRBV11-1 and TRBJ2-5, the full variable domain is EAEVAQSPRYKITEKSQAVAFWCDPISGHATLYWYRQILGQGPELLVQFQDESVVDDSQLPKDRFSAERLKGVDSTLKIQPAELGDSAMYLCASSLSRDRPQETQYFGPGTRLLVL.

On this clone: This sample includes further DNA sequences coding for the same CDR3. The gene calls are TRBV19 and TRBJ1-5; D is unclear. The CDR3 spans 14 residues. V was cut by 2 bases and J by 5 bases, with 10 bases left in between. Germline-derived CDR1 and CDR2 are LNHDA and SQIVND (reference sequence). Written as DNA, the CDR3 is TGTGCCAGTAGTATATTAAGGGTGGATCAGCCCCAGCATTTT. Protein product: CASSILRVDQPQHF.

V usage is TRBV19 and J usage is TRBJ2-6; the match to TRBD1 covers 7 bases. Germline V CDR1 and CDR2: LNHDA, SQIVND (reference sequence). V shed 4 bases, J shed 0 bases, and the junction held 6 bases outside the gene matches. The CDR3 totals 17 residues. The CDR3 DNA sequence: TGTGCCAGTAGTAGCATGACAGGGAACTCTGGGGCCAACGTCCTGACTTTC. Protein product: CASSSMTGNSGANVLTF. Drawing the rest from reference TRBV19 and TRBJ2-6, the complete variable domain is DGGITQSPKYLFRKEGQNVTLSCEQNLNHDAMYWYRQDPGQGLRLIYYSQIVNDFQKGDIAEGYSVSREKKESFPLTVTSAQKNPTAFYLCASSSMTGNSGANVLTFGAGSRLTVL.

The chain couples TRBV19 to TRBJ2-7; a weak D match, TRBD1 (6 bases). The CDR3 totals 15 residues. The germline V gene has CDR1 LNHDA and CDR2 SQIVND (reference sequence). V lost 5 bases to trimming and J lost 3 bases, with 17 bases between them. The DNA for the CDR3 is TGTGCCAGTAGTGTCGACAGGATGGGGGTCTACGAGCAGTACTTC. As protein: CASSVDRMGVYEQYF.

The chain joins TRBV4-3 to TRBJ1-1; TRBD1 matches at 7 bases. Germline V gene sequence: CDR1 LGHNA, CDR2 YSLEER. The CDR3 has 16 residues. V gave up 6 bases and J gave up 11 bases; unmatched junction bases: 21. This CDR3 is CASRGGTDPVRNRAFF. The CDR3 region has the DNA TGCGCCAGCAGGGGAGGGACAGACCCCGTCCGGAATAGGGCTTTCTTT.

The rearrangement joins TRBV28 to TRBJ2-7; 7 nucleotides match TRBD1. Germline V CDR1 and CDR2: MDHEN, SYDVKM. V lost 7 bases and J lost 3; bases outside the gene matches: 3. The CDR3 has 12 amino acids. CDR3 in DNA: TGTGCCAGCACAGACAGGGTCTACGAGCAGTACTTC. This translates into CASTDRVYEQYF.